Listed below are T cell receptor beta chains from one sample, sequenced in a study of monozygotic twins with inflammatory bowel disease. Following a re-call of the 5' RACE reads, TCRdb has one entry per CDR3 protein and lacks DNA. The table for this sample gives fewer than 550,000 distinct CDR3 sequences. The sample consisted of blood. The receptors stem from a human donor with ulcerative colitis or Crohn's disease, or a healthy co-twin of an affected twin (not recorded which). Both conserved end residues are part of each CDR3.

length,J,V,CDR3
14,TRBJ1-3,TRBV28,CASSLHPEPRTIYF
14,TRBJ2-2,TRBV5-5,CASSLDSGTGELFF
14,TRBJ1-5,TRBV5-1,CASRITGCCQPQHF
17,TRBJ2-1,TRBV7-9,CASSLKPGGSSYNEQFF
16,TRBJ2-2,TRBV7-3,CASRLSGGGNTGELFF
15,TRBJ2-7,TRBV7-9,CASSFARRGDDEQYF
13,TRBJ2-7,TRBV5-5,CASSLQGPYEQYF
15,TRBJ2-7,TRBV5-5,CASSFVAGPAYEQYF
16,TRBJ2-1,TRBV5-4,CASSSDRDRAYNEQFF
14,TRBJ2-2,TRBV29-1,CSVAGGGAPGELFF
14,TRBJ2-3,TRBV27,CASSLGLYTDTQYF
15,TRBJ2-1,TRBV5-5,CASSRGGEIYNEQFF
15,TRBJ2-7,TRBV11-2,CASSLVSGPSGEQYF
15,TRBJ1-2,TRBV7-6,CASSSSQTAAEGYTF
16,TRBJ2-2,TRBV4-3,CASSPEKREIFGELFF
17,TRBJ1-4,TRBV27,CASSSVLLGGANEKLFF
11,TRBJ1-3,TRBV7-2,CASRSGGTIYF
17,TRBJ2-7,TRBV4-1,CASSQDWDRDRPYEQYF
14,TRBJ2-3,TRBV6-5,CASSYRTYTDTQYF
14,TRBJ1-2,TRBV6-5,CASSYRRDNYGYTF
17,TRBJ2-2,TRBV4-1,CASSQGGSQWYTGELFF
13,TRBJ1-6,TRBV20-1,CSVRDSSRSPLHF
12,TRBJ1-5,TRBV20-1,CSARGTGEPQHF
16,TRBJ2-3,TRBV20-1,CSARRPGGRSTDTQYF
15,TRBJ1-2,TRBV20-1,CSARSGQGGYYGYTF